This T cell receptor beta chain was sequenced during a study of T cells after somatic rescue of genetic block (dated by TCRdb to the early 2020s). About the full investigation: What the study looked at was long-term robustness, specifically in a T-cell system that came about through somatic rescue of a genetic block in T-cell development.

CDR3 length: 15 amino acids, cysteine to phenylalanine. Only the CDR3 DNA stays, 45 bases, in frame from base 1. The germline V gene specifies SGHDT as CDR1 and YYEEEE as CDR2. Of note for this clone: It has no known antigen specificity. The junction does not match germline at one end; this may be a read error.

The library was produced with the immunoSEQ multiplex PCR assay. TCRdb holds this immuneACCESS table with in-frame rearrangements only. Some clones are missing; in checked studies, unresolved V genes explain under half, and the rest has no known cause. This sample lists approximately 65,000 clones; around 93% were detected once. The ten largest clones capture 2.9% of the sample. The rearranged chain carries TRBV5-6 and TRBJ2-5; a stretch of 9 junction bases matches TRBD2. Material for sequencing was peripheral blood mononuclear cells (PBMCs). This clonotype was obtained from a man in his forties or fifties. This receptor has the CDR3 CAGSLVAGVQETQYF. The nucleotides are TGTGCCGGCAGCTTGGTAGCGGGGGTCCAAGAGACCCAGTACTTC.